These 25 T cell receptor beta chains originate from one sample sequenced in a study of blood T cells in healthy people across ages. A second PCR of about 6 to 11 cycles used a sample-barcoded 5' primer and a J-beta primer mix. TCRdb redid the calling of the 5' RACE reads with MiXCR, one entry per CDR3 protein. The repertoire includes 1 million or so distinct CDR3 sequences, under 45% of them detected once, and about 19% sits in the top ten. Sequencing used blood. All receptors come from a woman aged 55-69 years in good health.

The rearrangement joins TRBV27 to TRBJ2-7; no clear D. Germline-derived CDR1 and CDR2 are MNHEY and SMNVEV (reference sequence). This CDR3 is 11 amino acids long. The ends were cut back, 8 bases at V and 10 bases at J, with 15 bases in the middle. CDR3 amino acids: CASGELKSQYF. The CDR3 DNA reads TGTGCCAGCGGCGAGTTGAAGTCCCAGTACTTC.

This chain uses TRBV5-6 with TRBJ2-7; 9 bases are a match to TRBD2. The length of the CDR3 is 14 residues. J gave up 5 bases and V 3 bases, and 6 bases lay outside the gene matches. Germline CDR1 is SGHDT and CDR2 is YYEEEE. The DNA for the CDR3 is TGTGCCAGCAGCTCGGGGGTAGCGGGAGACGAGCAGTACTTC. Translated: CASSSGVAGDEQYF.

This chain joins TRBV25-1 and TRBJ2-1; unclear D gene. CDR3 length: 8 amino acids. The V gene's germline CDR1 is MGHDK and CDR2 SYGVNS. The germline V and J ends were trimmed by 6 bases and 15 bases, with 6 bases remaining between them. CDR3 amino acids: CASSNPFF. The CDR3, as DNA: TGTGCCAGCAGCAACCCGTTCTTC.

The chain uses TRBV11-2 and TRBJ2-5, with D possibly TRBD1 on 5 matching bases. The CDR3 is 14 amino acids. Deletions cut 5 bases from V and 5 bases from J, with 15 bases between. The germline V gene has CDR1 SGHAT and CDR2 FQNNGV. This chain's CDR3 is CASSRVGALETQYF. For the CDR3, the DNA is TGTGCCAGCAGCCGCGTTGGGGCCTTGGAGACCCAGTACTTC.

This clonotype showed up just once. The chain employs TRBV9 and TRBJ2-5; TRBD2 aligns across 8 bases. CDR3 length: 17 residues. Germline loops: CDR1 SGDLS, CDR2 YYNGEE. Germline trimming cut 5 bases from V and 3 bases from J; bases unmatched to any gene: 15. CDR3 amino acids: CASSVHGGHGGEETQYF. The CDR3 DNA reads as TGTGCCAGCAGTGTCCACGGGGGTCACGGGGGGGAAGAGACCCAGTACTTC.

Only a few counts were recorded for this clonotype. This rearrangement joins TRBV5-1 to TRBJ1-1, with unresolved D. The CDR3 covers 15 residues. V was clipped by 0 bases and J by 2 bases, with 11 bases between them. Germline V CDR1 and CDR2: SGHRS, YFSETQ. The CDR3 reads CASSLVGRGNTEAFF. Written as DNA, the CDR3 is TGCGCCAGCAGCTTGGTTGGCCGGGGAAACACTGAAGCTTTCTTT.

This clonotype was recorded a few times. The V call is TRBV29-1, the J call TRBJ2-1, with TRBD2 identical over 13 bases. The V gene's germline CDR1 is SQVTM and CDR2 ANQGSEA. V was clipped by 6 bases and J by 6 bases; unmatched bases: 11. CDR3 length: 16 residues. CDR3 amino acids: CSVEGGLAGRGNEQFF. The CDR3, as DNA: TGCAGCGTCGAGGGGGGACTAGCGGGGAGGGGCAATGAGCAGTTCTTC.

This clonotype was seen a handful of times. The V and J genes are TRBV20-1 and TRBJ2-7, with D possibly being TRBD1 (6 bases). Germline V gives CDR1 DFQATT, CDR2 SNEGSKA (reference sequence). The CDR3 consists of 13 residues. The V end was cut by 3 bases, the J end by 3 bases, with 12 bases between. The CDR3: CSARSLRGYEQYF. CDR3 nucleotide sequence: TGCAGTGCTAGGTCCCTCAGGGGCTACGAGCAGTACTTC.

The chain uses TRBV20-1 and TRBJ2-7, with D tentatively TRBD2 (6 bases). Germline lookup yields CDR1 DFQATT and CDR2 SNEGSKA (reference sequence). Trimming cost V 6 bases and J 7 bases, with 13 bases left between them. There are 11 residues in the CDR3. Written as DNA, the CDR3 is TGCAGTGCCCCACTAGCCAATGAGCAGTACTTC. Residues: CSAPLANEQYF.

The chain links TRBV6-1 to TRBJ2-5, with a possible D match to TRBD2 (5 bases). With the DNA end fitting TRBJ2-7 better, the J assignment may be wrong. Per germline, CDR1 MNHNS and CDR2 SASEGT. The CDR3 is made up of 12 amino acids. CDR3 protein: CASTPGSHEQYF. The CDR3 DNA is TGTGCCAGCACCCCGGGGTCCCACGAGCAGTACTTC.

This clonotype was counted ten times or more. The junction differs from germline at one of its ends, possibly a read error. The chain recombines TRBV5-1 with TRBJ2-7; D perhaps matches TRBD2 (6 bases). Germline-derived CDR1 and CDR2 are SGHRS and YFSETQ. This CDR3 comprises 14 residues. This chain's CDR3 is CASSLVPGTYEQYF. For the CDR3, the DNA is TGTGCCAGCAGTTTAGTCCCAGGGACTTACGAGCAGTACTTC.

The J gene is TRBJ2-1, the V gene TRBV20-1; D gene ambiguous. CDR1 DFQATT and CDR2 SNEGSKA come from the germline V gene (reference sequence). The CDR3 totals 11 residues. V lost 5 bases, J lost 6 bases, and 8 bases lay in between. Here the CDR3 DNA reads TGCAGTGCTCCCGGCCGCAATGAGCAGTTCTTC. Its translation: CSAPGRNEQFF.

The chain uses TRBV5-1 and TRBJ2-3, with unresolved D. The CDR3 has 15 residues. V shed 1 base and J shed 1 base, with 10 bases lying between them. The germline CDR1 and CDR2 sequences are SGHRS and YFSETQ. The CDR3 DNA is TGCGCCAGCAGCTTGACTACCCTCCGCACAGATACGCAGTATTTT. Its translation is CASSLTTLRTDTQYF.

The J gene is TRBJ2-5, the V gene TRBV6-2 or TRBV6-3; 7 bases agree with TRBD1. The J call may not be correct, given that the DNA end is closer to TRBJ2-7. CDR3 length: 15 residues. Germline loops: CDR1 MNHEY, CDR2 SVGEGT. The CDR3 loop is CASRPTGATTYEQYF. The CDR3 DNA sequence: TGTGCCAGCAGACCCACAGGGGCAACTACCTACGAGCAGTACTTC.

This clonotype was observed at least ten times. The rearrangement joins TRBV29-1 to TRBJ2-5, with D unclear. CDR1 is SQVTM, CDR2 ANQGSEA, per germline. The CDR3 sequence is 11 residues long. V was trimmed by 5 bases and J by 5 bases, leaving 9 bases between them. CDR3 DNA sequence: TGCAGCGTTCGCGTTCTGGAGACCCAGTACTTC. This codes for CSVRVLETQYF. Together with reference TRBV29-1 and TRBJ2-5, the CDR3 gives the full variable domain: SAVISQKPSRDICQRGTSLTIQCQVDSQVTMMFWYRQQPGQSLTLIATANQGSEATYESGFVIDKFPISRPNLTFSTLTVSNMSPEDSSIYLCSVRVLETQYFGPGTRLLVL.

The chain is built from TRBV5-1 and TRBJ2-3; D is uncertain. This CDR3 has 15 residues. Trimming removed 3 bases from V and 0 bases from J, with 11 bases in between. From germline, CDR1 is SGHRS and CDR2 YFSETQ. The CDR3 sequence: CASSYEGRSTDTQYF. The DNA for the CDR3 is TGCGCCAGCAGCTACGAAGGCAGAAGCACAGATACGCAGTATTTT. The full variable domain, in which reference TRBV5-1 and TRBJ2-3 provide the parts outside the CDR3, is KAGVTQTPRYLIKTRGQQVTLSCSPISGHRSVSWYQQTPGQGLQFLFEYFSETQRNKGNFPGRFSGRQFSNSRSEMNVSTLELGDSALYLCASSYEGRSTDTQYFGPGTRLTVL.

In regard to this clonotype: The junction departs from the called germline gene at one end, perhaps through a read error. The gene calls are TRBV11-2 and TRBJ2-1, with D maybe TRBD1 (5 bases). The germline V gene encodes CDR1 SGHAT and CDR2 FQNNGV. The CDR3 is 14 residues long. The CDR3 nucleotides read TGTGCCAGTAGCTTACTGATTGGACAAAATGAGCAGTTCTTC. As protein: CASSLLIGQNEQFF.

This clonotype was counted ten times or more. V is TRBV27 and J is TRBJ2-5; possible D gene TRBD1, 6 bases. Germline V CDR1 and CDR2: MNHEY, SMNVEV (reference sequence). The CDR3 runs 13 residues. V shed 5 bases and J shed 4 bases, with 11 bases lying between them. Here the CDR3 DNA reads TGTGCCAGCAGTAGACAGGCTCCAGAGACCCAGTACTTC. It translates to CASSRQAPETQYF.

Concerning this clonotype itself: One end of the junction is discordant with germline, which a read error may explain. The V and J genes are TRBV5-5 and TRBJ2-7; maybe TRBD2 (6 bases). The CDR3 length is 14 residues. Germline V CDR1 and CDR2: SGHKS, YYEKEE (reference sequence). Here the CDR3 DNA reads TGTGCCAGCAGCTCACGTGATCCGGACTACGAGCGGTACTTC. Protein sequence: CASSSRDPDYERYF.

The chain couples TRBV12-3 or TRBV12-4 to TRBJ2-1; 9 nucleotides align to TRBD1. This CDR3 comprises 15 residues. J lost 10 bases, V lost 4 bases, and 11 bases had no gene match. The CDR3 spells CASSSTGGLAAEQFF. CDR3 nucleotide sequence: TGTGCCAGCAGTTCCACAGGGGGCCTAGCGGCCGAGCAGTTCTTC.

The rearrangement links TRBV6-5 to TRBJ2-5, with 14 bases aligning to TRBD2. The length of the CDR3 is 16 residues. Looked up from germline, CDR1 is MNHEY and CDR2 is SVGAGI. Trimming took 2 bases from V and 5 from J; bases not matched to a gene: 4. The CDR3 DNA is TGTGCCAGCAGTTACGGGACTAGCGGGAGAGGGGAGACCCAGTACTTC. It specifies CASSYGTSGRGETQYF.

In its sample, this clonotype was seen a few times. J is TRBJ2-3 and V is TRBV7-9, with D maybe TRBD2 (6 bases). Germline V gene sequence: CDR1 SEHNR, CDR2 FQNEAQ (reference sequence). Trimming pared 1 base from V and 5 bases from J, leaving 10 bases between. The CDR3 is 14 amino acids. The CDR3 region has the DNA TGTGCCAGCAGCTTAGGGGCCGGGAGAGATACGCAGTATTTT. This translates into CASSLGAGRDTQYF.

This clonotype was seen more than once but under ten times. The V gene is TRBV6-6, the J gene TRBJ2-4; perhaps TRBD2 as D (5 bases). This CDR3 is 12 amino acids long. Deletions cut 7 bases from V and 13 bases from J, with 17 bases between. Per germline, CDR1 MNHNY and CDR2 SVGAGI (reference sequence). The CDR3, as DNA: TGTGCCAGCAAAAACCTACCCGGGGAGCAGTACTTC. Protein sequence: CASKNLPGEQYF.

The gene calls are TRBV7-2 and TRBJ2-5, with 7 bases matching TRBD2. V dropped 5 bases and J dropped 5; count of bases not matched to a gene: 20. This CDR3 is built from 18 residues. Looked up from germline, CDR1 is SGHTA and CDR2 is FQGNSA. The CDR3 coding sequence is TGTGCCAGCAGCCCCGCCAGAGTAGCGAGACTAGCTTTTGAGACCCAGTACTTC. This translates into CASSPARVARLAFETQYF.

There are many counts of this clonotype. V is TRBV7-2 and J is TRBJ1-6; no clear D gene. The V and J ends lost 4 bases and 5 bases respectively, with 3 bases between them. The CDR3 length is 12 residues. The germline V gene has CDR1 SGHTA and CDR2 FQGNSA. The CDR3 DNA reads TGTGCCAGCAGCTCAAATAATTCACCCCTCCACTTT. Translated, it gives CASSSNNSPLHF.